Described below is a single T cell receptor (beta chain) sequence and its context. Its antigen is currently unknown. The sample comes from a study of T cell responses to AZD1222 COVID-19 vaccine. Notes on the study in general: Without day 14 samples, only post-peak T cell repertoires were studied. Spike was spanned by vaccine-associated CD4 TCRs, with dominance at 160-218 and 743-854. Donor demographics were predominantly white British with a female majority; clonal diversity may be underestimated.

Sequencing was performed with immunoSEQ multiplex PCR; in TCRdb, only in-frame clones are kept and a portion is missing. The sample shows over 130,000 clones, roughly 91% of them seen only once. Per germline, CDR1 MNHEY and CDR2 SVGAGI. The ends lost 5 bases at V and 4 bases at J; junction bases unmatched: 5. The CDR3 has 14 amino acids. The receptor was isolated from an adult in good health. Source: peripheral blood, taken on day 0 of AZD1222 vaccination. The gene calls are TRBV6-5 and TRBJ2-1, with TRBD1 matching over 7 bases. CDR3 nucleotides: TGTGCCAGCAGTAAGGGGACAGCTTACAATGAGCAGTTCTTC. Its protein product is CASSKGTAYNEQFF.